This record concerns one T cell receptor (beta chain) sequence. The target antigen is unknown. This sample was included in a study of graft-versus-host responses after intestinal transplantation. Looking at the study overall: Transplantation in recipients was multivisceral, liver-intestinal, or isolated intestinal.

This CDR3 is built from 13 residues. With 9 bases removed from V and 4 bases from J, the gap between germline ends came to 15 bases. Libraries were prepared by immunoSEQ multiplex PCR; TCRdb keeps only in-frame clonotypes and omits some of them. The data contain some 110,000 clones, roughly nine tenths of them singletons. The source was unstimulated CD4+ T cells sorted from spleen or lymph node cells, collected before intestinal transplant. The clonotype originates from a human donor who received an intestinal transplant. The chain links TRBV23-1 to TRBJ1-1, with a weak D call TRBD1 (5 bases). TRBV23-1 is an ORF; its function is uncertain. The CDR3 nucleotides read TGCGCCAGGGCGGGGGAGAAGGGCACTGAAGCTTTCTTT. This gives the protein CARAGEKGTEAFF.